This passage covers 17 T cell receptor beta chains from one sample sequenced in a study of spatial heterogeneity in lung cancer. As to time point: blood at routine non-recurrence follow-up after resection. Tumor, nontumor lung or frozen PBMC supplied whole RNA that was sequenced unsorted. TCRdb ran MiXCR on the 5' RACE reads and lists one entry per CDR3 protein. The sample consists of 45,000 to 65,000 distinct CDR3 sequences, roughly 8.1% of them appearing once. The source was PBMCs, collected at follow-up. These receptors were collected from a female donor with early-stage non-small cell lung cancer.

This clonotype has only a few counts. J is TRBJ1-1 and V is TRBV6-5; D uncertain. Trimming pared 6 bases from V and 8 bases from J, leaving 19 bases between. Germline V gene data show CDR1 as MNHEY and CDR2 as SVGAGI. The CDR3 sequence is 14 residues long. Here the CDR3 reads CASRPDVAWEEAFF. The CDR3 coding sequence is TGTGCCAGCAGACCAGATGTGGCTTGGGAAGAAGCTTTCTTT.

The chain combines TRBV3-1 with TRBJ1-2; D gene uncertain. This CDR3 contains 12 residues. V was clipped by 3 bases and J by 8 bases, with 10 bases between them. Germline lookup yields CDR1 LGHDT and CDR2 YNNKEL (reference sequence). The CDR3, as DNA: TGTGCCAGCAGCCAGACAAGAAGCGGCTACACCTTC. Translating gives CASSQTRSGYTF. Looking up the rest from reference TRBV3-1 and TRBJ1-2 gives the full variable domain: DTAVSQTPKYLVTQMGNDKSIKCEQNLGHDTMYWYKQDSKKFLKIMFSYNNKELIINETVPNRFSPKSPDKAHLNLHINSLELGDSAVYFCASSQTRSGYTFGSGTRLTVV.

In this sample, this clonotype turned up many times. The chain is built from TRBV9 and TRBJ2-3; no clear D. CDR1 SGDLS and CDR2 YYNGEE come from the germline V gene. This CDR3 contains 15 residues. Trimming removed 0 bases from V and 8 bases from J, with 16 bases in between. CDR3 protein: CASSVEASLSATQYF. CDR3 DNA sequence: TGTGCCAGCAGCGTAGAGGCCTCCCTCTCCGCTACGCAGTATTTT.

The sample holds many counts of this clonotype. The J gene is TRBJ2-3, the V gene TRBV4-1; 8 bases align to TRBD2. In germline, CDR1 is MGHRA, CDR2 YSYEKL. The J segment lost 3 bases and the V segment lost 1 base, leaving 15 bases of the junction unmatched. The CDR3 consists of 19 residues. CDR3 nucleotide sequence: TGCGCCAGCAGCCAAGGCAAGGTAGCGGGGACGAGGAGAACAGATACGCAGTATTTT. It translates to CASSQGKVAGTRRTDTQYF.

The chain combines TRBV23-1 with TRBJ2-3, with D perhaps TRBD2 (6 bases). TRBV23-1 is assigned to the ORF class and has an uncertain function. The CDR3 covers 15 residues. V shed 4 bases and J shed 1 base, with 12 bases lying between them. The CDR3 DNA sequence: TGCGCCAGCAGTCCCGCGGGGAGAGGCACAGATACGCAGTATTTT. Protein sequence: CASSPAGRGTDTQYF.

The rearrangement links TRBV20-1 to TRBJ1-1, with D unresolved. Germline V gives CDR1 DFQATT, CDR2 SNEGSKA (reference sequence). The CDR3 is 12 residues long. The V and J ends lost 4 bases and 7 bases respectively, with 13 bases between them. CDR3: CSATFILGEAFF. The CDR3 DNA is TGCAGTGCTACCTTTATCCTTGGTGAAGCTTTCTTT.

Many counts were recorded for this clonotype. This chain connects TRBV5-6 to TRBJ2-2; a weak D match, TRBD1 (5 bases). Trimming shortened V by 1 base and J by 7 bases, and 11 bases separated the two germline ends. This CDR3 contains 14 residues. The V gene's germline CDR1 is SGHDT and CDR2 YYEEEE. For the CDR3, the DNA is TGTGCCAGCAGCTTGAAAGGGGTGAGCGGGGAGCTGTTTTTT. Translation: CASSLKGVSGELFF.

The rearrangement uses TRBV6-1 and TRBJ1-4; possibly TRBD1 for D (5 bases). The germline gives CDR1 MNHNS, CDR2 SASEGT. The CDR3 spans 13 residues. V lost 10 bases to trimming and J lost 3 bases, with 12 bases between them. The CDR3: CATVDRPNEKLFF. In DNA, the CDR3 is TGTGCCACAGTTGACAGACCTAATGAAAAACTGTTTTTT.

This sequence joins TRBV7-9 and TRBJ1-2; no clear D. The CDR3 loop spans 16 amino acids. Per germline, CDR1 SEHNR and CDR2 FQNEAQ (reference sequence). With 4 bases removed from V and 0 bases from J, the gap between germline ends came to 15 bases. Here the CDR3 DNA reads TGTGCCAGCAGCTCACGGTATACACCATCTAACTATGGCTACACCTTC. Protein sequence: CASSSRYTPSNYGYTF.

This chain connects TRBV6-2 or TRBV6-3 to TRBJ2-1, with D maybe TRBD1 (5 bases). Germline CDR1 MNHEY, CDR2 SVGEGT. This CDR3 has 16 residues. V lost 6 bases and J lost 6, with 21 bases in between. The CDR3 is CASRVGAGPKPNEQFF. The DNA for the CDR3 is TGTGCCAGCAGGGTTGGGGCAGGCCCAAAGCCCAATGAGCAGTTCTTC.

The table lists this clonotype with a few counts. The CDR3 region has the DNA TGCAGTGCTGGATTTGGGGAGACCCAGTACTTC. Translation: CSAGFGETQYF. The gene calls are TRBV20-1 and TRBJ2-5; no reliable D call. The V and J ends lost 5 bases and 5 bases respectively, with 9 bases between them. This CDR3 contains 11 residues. The germline V gene has CDR1 DFQATT and CDR2 SNEGSKA (reference sequence).

This clonotype was counted ten times or more. This chain uses TRBV7-2 with TRBJ2-7; 11 positions match TRBD1. This CDR3 is built from 14 residues. Losses at the gene ends were 3 bases for V and 8 bases for J; bases not matched to a gene: 6. Per the germline V gene, CDR1 is SGHTA and CDR2 is FQGNSA. CDR3 in amino acids: CASSFSGTGGKQYF. As DNA, the CDR3 is TGTGCCAGCAGCTTTAGCGGGACAGGGGGTAAGCAGTACTTC. Supplemented by reference TRBV7-2 and TRBJ2-7, the full variable domain reads GAGVSQSPSNKVTEKGKDVELRCDPISGHTALYWYRQSLGQGLEFLIYFQGNSAPDKSGLPSDRFSAERTGGSVSTLTIQRTQQEDSAVYLCASSFSGTGGKQYFGPGTRLTVT.

The chain uses TRBV5-1 and TRBJ2-3; D is possibly TRBD1 (5 bases). The CDR3 totals 14 residues. V was pared by 1 base and J by 1 base, with 7 bases between. Germline CDR1 SGHRS, CDR2 YFSETQ. In nucleotides, the CDR3 is TGCGCCAGCAGCTTGTCAGGGCGCACAGATACGCAGTATTTT. This translates into CASSLSGRTDTQYF.

This clonotype was seen more than once but under ten times. The CDR3 sequence: CASSPLTPGRGPLSSYEQYF. Here the CDR3 DNA reads TGTGCCAGCAGCCCTCTCACACCGGGCAGGGGCCCCCTTTCATCCTACGAGCAGTACTTC. The rearrangement uses TRBV14 and TRBJ2-7, with D possibly being TRBD1 (6 bases). The CDR3 totals 20 residues. Germline V lookup: CDR1 SGHDN, CDR2 FVKESK. Trimming shortened V by 4 bases and J by 1 base, and 29 bases separated the two germline ends.

This clonotype appeared many times. The rearrangement joins TRBV14 to TRBJ2-2; 7 positions agree with TRBD1. CDR1 SGHDN and CDR2 FVKESK come from the germline V gene. The CDR3 spans 19 residues. V dropped 0 bases and J dropped 1; count of bases not matched to a gene: 11. Written as DNA, the CDR3 is TGTGCCAGCAGCCAAGATATGGCCCCTAGACAGGGGAACACCGGGGAGCTGTTTTTT. Translated: CASSQDMAPRQGNTGELFF.

This clonotype came up many times. The chain is built from TRBV12-3 or TRBV12-4 and TRBJ2-5; 8 bases are shared with TRBD1. This CDR3 comprises 13 residues. After removal of 5 bases from V and 5 bases from J, the junction contained 4 bases not matched to a gene. The CDR3 DNA reads TGTGCCAGCAGTAGGACAGGGTTGGAGACCCAGTACTTC. This codes for CASSRTGLETQYF.

The V and J genes are TRBV4-1 and TRBJ1-2; D gene uncertain. This CDR3 contains 14 residues. The germline V gene has CDR1 MGHRA and CDR2 YSYEKL. V lost 1 base, J lost 3 bases, and 9 bases lay in between. For the CDR3, the DNA is TGCGCCAGCAGCCAAGTCGACCTGGACTATGGCTACACCTTC. This encodes CASSQVDLDYGYTF.